This is a list of T cell receptor beta chains from one sample in a study of T cell changes during pregnancy in multiple sclerosis. The protocol was immunoSEQ multiplex PCR, while the TCRdb copy is restricted to in-frame clones and leaves out a portion. The sample holds 37,000 or so clones; about 90% are singletons and the top ten take 1.2%. The source was CD4+ T cells from peripheral blood mononuclear cells, collected before pregnancy. The origin of the receptors is a female donor with multiple sclerosis, enrolled in a pregnancy study. CDR3s include the opening cysteine and the closing phenylalanine or tryptophan. The order of the fields is V gene, J gene, D gene, clone size, CDR3 protein, CDR3 DNA. The D gene is left open where the match is weak. Clone sizes are given selectively: once, few, many, or a class where the clone is expanded.

V: TRBV6-5
J: TRBJ2-3
D: .
size: .
CDR3: CASSYGIEGGWDTQYF
DNA: TGTGCCAGCAGTTACGGTATCGAGGGAGGATGGGATACGCAGTATTTT

V: TRBV28
J: TRBJ2-5
D: TRBD2
size: .
CDR3: CASNPRGGWETQYF
DNA: TGTGCCAGCAACCCCCGCGGGGGATGGGAGACCCAGTACTTC

V: TRBV18
J: TRBJ2-7
D: .
size: .
CDR3: CASSIAVMSYEQYF
DNA: TGTGCCAGCTCAATAGCGGTAATGAGCTACGAGCAGTACTTC

V: TRBV29-1
J: TRBJ2-2
D: TRBD2
size: .
CDR3: CSVEVGSGGGELFF
DNA: TGCAGCGTTGAAGTTGGGTCGGGGGGCGGGGAGCTGTTTTTT

V: TRBV5-1
J: TRBJ1-4
D: TRBD1
size: .
CDR3: CASSLGQGPTNEKLFF
DNA: TGCGCCAGCAGCCTGGGACAGGGGCCAACTAATGAAAAACTGTTTTTT

V: TRBV19
J: TRBJ2-3
D: .
size: .
CDR3: CASTRPGPSGGTQYF
DNA: TGTGCCAGTACCAGACCGGGACCTTCCGGGGGTACGCAGTATTTT

V: TRBV19
J: TRBJ2-7
D: TRBD2
size: .
CDR3: CASSIAGGTSSYEQYF
DNA: TGTGCCAGTAGTATTGCGGGAGGGACGAGCTCCTACGAGCAGTACTTC

V: TRBV18
J: TRBJ2-1
D: TRBD1
size: once
CDR3: CASSPGTGDYNEQFF
DNA: TGTGCCAGCTCACCAGGGACAGGGGATTACAATGAGCAGTTCTTC

V: TRBV18
J: TRBJ1-3
D: .
size: .
CDR3: CASSPTRGVSSSGNTIYF
DNA: TGTGCCAGCTCGCCGACAAGGGGCGTTTCTAGCTCTGGAAACACCATATATTTT

V: TRBV5-4
J: TRBJ1-1
D: .
size: .
CDR3: CASSLGTGGASAFF
DNA: TGTGCCAGCAGCTTGGGTACGGGGGGCGCTTCGGCTTTCTTT

V: TRBV7-9
J: TRBJ1-2
D: .
size: .
CDR3: CASSLAGGKGYTF
DNA: TGTGCCAGCAGCTTAGCCGGGGGGAAGGGCTACACCTTC

V: TRBV5-6
J: TRBJ1-1
D: TRBD1
size: .
CDR3: CASSSYSGTGMRNTEAFF
DNA: TGTGCCAGCAGCTCCTATTCCGGGACAGGGATGAGGAACACTGAAGCTTTCTTT

V: TRBV6-1
J: TRBJ2-2
D: TRBD1
size: once
CDR3: CASRDRALNTGELFF
DNA: TGTGCCAGCAGGGACAGGGCTTTGAACACCGGGGAGCTGTTTTTT

V: TRBV6-5
J: TRBJ2-7
D: .
size: .
CDR3: CASSYSAGTYEQYF
DNA: TGTGCCAGCAGTTACTCGGCAGGAACCTACGAGCAGTACTTC

V: TRBV5-4
J: TRBJ2-3
D: .
size: .
CDR3: CASSRGGGDTDTQYF
DNA: TGTGCCAGCAGCAGGGGGGGTGGTGACACAGATACGCAGTATTTT

V: TRBV18
J: TRBJ2-7
D: TRBD2
size: .
CDR3: CASSPPQAGGLPYEQYF
DNA: TGTGCCAGCTCACCACCCCAAGCGGGAGGGCTTCCCTACGAGCAGTACTTC

V: TRBV18
J: TRBJ2-7
D: TRBD2
size: .
CDR3: CASSPLGTSGRYEQYF
DNA: TGTGCCAGCTCACCACTGGGGACTAGCGGCCGCTACGAGCAGTACTTC

V: TRBV7-2
J: TRBJ2-6
D: .
size: .
CDR3: CASSFRGTGANVLTF
DNA: TGTGCCAGCAGCTTCAGGGGAACCGGGGCCAACGTCCTGACTTTC

V: TRBV5-1
J: TRBJ2-5
D: .
size: .
CDR3: CASSLTEETQYF
DNA: TGCGCCAGCAGCCTGACAGAAGAGACCCAGTACTTC

V: TRBV11-2
J: TRBJ2-7
D: .
size: once
CDR3: CASSLWTAGAYEQYF
DNA: TGTGCCAGCAGCCTCTGGACAGCCGGCGCCTACGAGCAGTACTTC

V: TRBV6-1
J: TRBJ2-2
D: .
size: .
CDR3: CASIWQTYTGELFF
DNA: TGTGCCAGCATTTGGCAGACATACACCGGGGAGCTGTTTTTT

V: TRBV5-4
J: TRBJ2-5
D: .
size: .
CDR3: CASSSGPLEETQYF
DNA: TGTGCCAGCAGCTCGGGTCCCCTTGAGGAGACCCAGTACTTC

V: TRBV7-8
J: TRBJ1-3
D: .
size: .
CDR3: CASSPRRGGSIGNTIYF
DNA: TGTGCCAGCAGCCCGCGGAGAGGTGGATCGATTGGAAACACCATATATTTT

V: TRBV30
J: TRBJ2-5
D: .
size: .
CDR3: CAWAQGSETQYF
DNA: TGTGCCTGGGCACAGGGTAGCGAGACCCAGTACTTC

V: TRBV2
J: TRBJ2-7
D: TRBD1
size: .
CDR3: CASHRGGGYEQYF
DNA: TGTGCCAGCCACAGGGGTGGAGGCTACGAGCAGTACTTC

V: TRBV10-3
J: TRBJ1-2
D: .
size: .
CDR3: CAISGVTEAGYTF
DNA: TGTGCCATCAGTGGAGTGACAGAGGCCGGCTACACCTTC

V: TRBV27
J: TRBJ2-7
D: TRBD1
size: .
CDR3: CASSLLTTGRFREQYF
DNA: TGTGCCAGCAGTTTATTGACGACAGGGAGATTTCGCGAGCAGTACTTC

V: TRBV9
J: TRBJ2-1
D: TRBD1
size: once
CDR3: CASSVRTGKESEQFF
DNA: TGTGCCAGCAGCGTTAGGACAGGAAAAGAAAGTGAGCAGTTCTTC

V: TRBV9
J: TRBJ1-4
D: .
size: .
CDR3: CASSPGTALEKLFF
DNA: TGTGCCAGCAGCCCGGGTACGGCCCTTGAAAAACTGTTTTTT

V: TRBV9
J: TRBJ2-1
D: .
size: .
CDR3: CASSLRGRTSSYNEQFF
DNA: TGTGCCAGCAGCTTGAGGGGGAGAACAAGCTCCTACAATGAGCAGTTCTTC

V: TRBV19
J: TRBJ1-4
D: .
size: .
CDR3: CASSTRGDGSTNEKLFF
DNA: TGTGCCAGTAGTACACGTGGAGACGGTTCAACTAATGAAAAACTGTTTTTT

V: TRBV19
J: TRBJ1-5
D: .
size: .
CDR3: CASSIEPGWNQPQHF
DNA: TGTGCCAGTAGTATAGAGCCAGGGTGGAATCAGCCCCAGCATTTT

V: TRBV10-3
J: TRBJ1-1
D: TRBD1
size: .
CDR3: CAITRTGGDTEAFF
DNA: TGTGCCATCACCAGGACAGGGGGAGACACTGAAGCTTTCTTT

V: TRBV9
J: TRBJ2-3
D: TRBD2
size: .
CDR3: CASSASGSPVDTQYF
DNA: TGTGCCAGCAGCGCTAGCGGGAGTCCTGTGGATACGCAGTATTTT

V: TRBV4-2
J: TRBJ2-7
D: .
size: .
CDR3: CASSQASGSTYEQYF
DNA: TGTGCCAGCAGCCAAGCGTCAGGGTCAACCTACGAGCAGTACTTC

V: TRBV9
J: TRBJ2-5
D: .
size: .
CDR3: CASSVDPRGGQETQYF
DNA: TGTGCCAGCAGCGTAGACCCTAGGGGCGGCCAAGAGACCCAGTACTTC

V: TRBV6-5
J: TRBJ2-3
D: .
size: .
CDR3: CASRPEVSDTDTQYF
DNA: TGTGCCAGCAGACCCGAGGTGAGCGACACAGATACGCAGTATTTT

V: TRBV4-3
J: TRBJ2-1
D: TRBD2
size: .
CDR3: CASSQDPPGLAGDNEQFF
DNA: TGCGCCAGCAGCCAAGATCCCCCGGGACTAGCGGGTGACAATGAGCAGTTCTTC

V: TRBV10-3
J: TRBJ1-1
D: TRBD1
size: once
CDR3: CASRDRQNTEAFF
DNA: TGTGCCAGTCGGGACAGGCAGAACACTGAAGCTTTCTTT

V: TRBV9
J: TRBJ2-3
D: TRBD2
size: .
CDR3: CASSVGLAGVGDTQYF
DNA: TGTGCCAGCAGCGTAGGACTAGCGGGAGTAGGAGATACGCAGTATTTT

V: TRBV6-5
J: TRBJ2-5
D: TRBD2
size: .
CDR3: CASSLGLAETQYF
DNA: TGTGCCAGCAGCCTCGGACTAGCAGAGACCCAGTACTTC

V: TRBV4-1
J: TRBJ2-1
D: TRBD2
size: .
CDR3: CASSQDTGTGGFGIRDEQFF
DNA: TGCGCCAGCAGCCAAGATACGGGAACGGGAGGGTTCGGTATACGCGATGAGCAGTTCTTC

V: TRBV7-2
J: TRBJ2-1
D: .
size: .
CDR3: CASSLGLEMNEQFF
DNA: TGTGCCAGCAGCTTAGGGCTGGAGATGAATGAGCAGTTCTTC

V: TRBV27
J: TRBJ1-1
D: .
size: .
CDR3: CASRNRMNTEAFF
DNA: TGTGCCAGCAGGAACAGGATGAACACTGAAGCTTTCTTT

V: TRBV18
J: TRBJ1-1
D: .
size: .
CDR3: CASSPPVTEAFF
DNA: TGTGCCAGCTCACCCCCCGTCACTGAAGCTTTCTTT

V: TRBV6-1
J: TRBJ2-4
D: .
size: .
CDR3: CASSDGQINIQYF
DNA: TGTGCCAGCAGTGATGGCCAGATAAACATTCAGTACTTC